This entry describes one T cell receptor (beta chain). Its specificity is unknown. This record comes from a study of cytomegalovirus exposure and HLA in healthy donors. For the study at large: Earlier work reported 100 million or so unique TCR beta sequences from 180 million or so T cells. Study-wide results and limits: What a later analysis reportedly showed was that an Asian-associated ancestry cluster had fewer N-insertions than the roughly 670-donor mean.

The PCR used 60 Vbeta and 13 Jbeta primers. Sequencing was performed with immunoSEQ multiplex PCR; in TCRdb, only in-frame clones are kept and a portion is missing. This sample has more than 100,000 clones, with about 87% found just once. This CDR3 comprises 15 residues. J gave up 5 bases and V 1 base, and 4 bases lay outside the gene matches. Germline CDR1 is MGHRA and CDR2 is YSYEKL. The chain links TRBV4-1 to TRBJ2-1; the match to TRBD2 covers 8 bases. This clonotype was obtained from a woman aged 25 to 39 in good health and CMV-seronegative. The sample taken for sequencing was PBMCs. The CDR3 DNA reads TGCGCCAGCAGCCAAGGAGTACTAGCGGACAATGAGCAGTTCTTC. Translation: CASSQGVLADNEQFF.